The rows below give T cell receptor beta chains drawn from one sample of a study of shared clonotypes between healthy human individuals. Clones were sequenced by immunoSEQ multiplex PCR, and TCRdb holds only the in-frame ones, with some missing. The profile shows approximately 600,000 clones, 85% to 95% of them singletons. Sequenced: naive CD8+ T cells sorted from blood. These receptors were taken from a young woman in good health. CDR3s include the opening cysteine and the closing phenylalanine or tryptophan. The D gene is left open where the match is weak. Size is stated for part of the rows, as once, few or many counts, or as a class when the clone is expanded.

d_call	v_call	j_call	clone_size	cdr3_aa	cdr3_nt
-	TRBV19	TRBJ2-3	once	CASGSGSYTDTQYF	TGTGCCAGCGGGTCAGGAAGTTACACAGATACGCAGTATTTT
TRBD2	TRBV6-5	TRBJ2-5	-	CASSLTGGEETQYF	TGTGCCAGCAGTCTTACGGGGGGGGAAGAGACCCAGTACTTC
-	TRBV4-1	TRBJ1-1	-	CASSQVSQRGTEAFF	TGCGCCAGCAGCCAAGTATCCCAAAGGGGCACTGAAGCTTTCTTT
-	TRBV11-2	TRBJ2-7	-	CASSFGGGPYEQYF	TGTGCCAGCAGCTTTGGGGGAGGCCCCTACGAGCAGTACTTC
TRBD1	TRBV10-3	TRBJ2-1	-	CAISVTYDRARDEQFF	TGTGCCATCAGTGTGACTTACGACAGGGCGCGCGATGAGCAGTTCTTC
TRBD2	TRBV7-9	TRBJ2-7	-	CASLGWTSGRPYEQYF	TGTGCCAGCCTAGGGTGGACTAGCGGGAGGCCCTACGAGCAGTACTTC
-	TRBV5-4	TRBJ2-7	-	CASSMDSYEQYF	TGTGCCAGCAGCATGGACAGCTACGAGCAGTACTTC
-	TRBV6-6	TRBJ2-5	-	CASSPRAQETQYF	TGTGCCAGCAGCCCCAGGGCGCAAGAGACCCAGTACTTC
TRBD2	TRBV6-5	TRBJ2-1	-	CASSGGLAGHEQFF	TGTGCCAGCAGTGGGGGACTAGCGGGTCATGAGCAGTTCTTC
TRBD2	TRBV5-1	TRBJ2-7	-	CASSLGLAGGLEQYF	TGCGCCAGCAGCTTGGGACTAGCGGGAGGGCTCGAGCAGTACTTC
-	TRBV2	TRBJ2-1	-	CASRSPGTTSYNEQFF	TGTGCCAGCAGATCCCCAGGGACCACCTCCTACAATGAGCAGTTCTTC
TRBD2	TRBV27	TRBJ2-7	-	CASSLSLAGSEQYF	TGTGCCAGCAGTTTGAGCCTAGCGGGAAGCGAGCAGTACTTC
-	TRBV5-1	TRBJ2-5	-	CASSRAGRETQYF	TGCGCCAGCAGCCGAGCGGGCCGGGAGACCCAGTACTTC
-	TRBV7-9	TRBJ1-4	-	CASSFRVATNEKLFF	TGTGCCAGCAGCTTCAGGGTTGCAACTAATGAAAAACTGTTTTTT
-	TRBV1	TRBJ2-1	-	CTSSGSGILGEQFF	TGCACCAGCAGTGGTAGCGGGATCTTAGGAGAGCAGTTCTTC
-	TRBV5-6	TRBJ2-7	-	CASSLTTGSSNEQYF	TGTGCCAGCAGCTTGACAACAGGATCTTCCAACGAGCAGTACTTC
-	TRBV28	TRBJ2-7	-	CASSLGLLGRAREQYF	TGTGCCAGCAGCTTGGGTCTCCTGGGCAGGGCTCGTGAGCAGTACTTC
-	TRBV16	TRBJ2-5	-	CASSQSRPWGETQYF	TGTGCCAGCAGCCAATCGCGCCCCTGGGGAGAGACCCAGTACTTC
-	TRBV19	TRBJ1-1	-	CASTMTENTEAFF	TGTGCCAGTACAATGACAGAGAACACTGAAGCTTTCTTT
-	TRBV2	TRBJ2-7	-	CASRRTAYEQYF	TGTGCCAGCAGGAGGACAGCCTACGAGCAGTACTTC
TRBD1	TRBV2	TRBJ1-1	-	CASSGWAGGTEAFF	TGTGCCAGCAGTGGTTGGGCAGGGGGGACTGAAGCTTTCTTT
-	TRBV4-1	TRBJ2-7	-	CASSLLPGSYEQYF	TGTGCCAGCAGCTTGCTTCCGGGCTCCTACGAGCAGTACTTC
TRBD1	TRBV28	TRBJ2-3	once	CASSLTGEPLWSDTQYF	TGTGCCAGCAGTTTGACAGGGGAGCCCTTATGGTCAGATACGCAGTATTTT
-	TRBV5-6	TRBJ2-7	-	CASSSGSITYEQYF	TGTGCCAGCAGCTCGGGATCTATTACCTACGAGCAGTACTTC
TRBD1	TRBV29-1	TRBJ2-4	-	CSAGGTGANIQYF	TGCAGCGCCGGAGGGACAGGCGCAAACATTCAGTACTTC
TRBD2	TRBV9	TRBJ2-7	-	CASSPRLAGTREQYF	TGTGCCAGCAGCCCCCGGCTAGCGGGGACTCGCGAGCAGTACTTC
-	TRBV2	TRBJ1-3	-	CASSRGQNLRYTIYF	TGTGCCAGCAGTCGTGGCCAAAATCTGCGATACACCATATATTTT
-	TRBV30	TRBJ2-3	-	CAWIAASTDTQYF	TGTGCCTGGATAGCAGCTAGCACAGATACGCAGTATTTT
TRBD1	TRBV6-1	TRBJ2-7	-	CASTWTGSHYEQYF	TGTGCCAGCACCTGGACAGGGTCTCACTACGAGCAGTACTTC
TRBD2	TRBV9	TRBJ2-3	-	CASSPGTSGPTSTDTQYF	TGTGCCAGCAGCCCTGGGACTAGCGGGCCTACTAGCACAGATACGCAGTATTTT
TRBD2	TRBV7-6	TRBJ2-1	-	CASSMGLAGDKYNEQFF	TGTGCCAGCAGCATGGGACTAGCGGGAGATAAATACAATGAGCAGTTCTTC
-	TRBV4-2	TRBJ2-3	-	CASSPGNTDTQYF	TGTGCCAGCAGCCCTGGAAACACAGATACGCAGTATTTT
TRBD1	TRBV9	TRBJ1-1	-	CASSAQGAAVNTEAFF	TGTGCCAGCAGCGCACAGGGGGCGGCGGTGAACACTGAAGCTTTCTTT
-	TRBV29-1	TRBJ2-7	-	CSALGVHEQYF	TGCAGCGCCTTGGGGGTCCACGAGCAGTACTTC
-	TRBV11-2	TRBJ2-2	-	CASRGGGTGELFF	TGTGCCAGCAGGGGGGGCGGAACCGGGGAGCTGTTTTTT
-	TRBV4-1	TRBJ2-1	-	CASSQDQFSSYNEQFF	TGCGCCAGCAGCCAAGATCAGTTTTCCTCCTACAATGAGCAGTTCTTC
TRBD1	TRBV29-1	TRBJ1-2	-	CSAPDRKNYGYTF	TGCAGCGCGCCGGACAGGAAAAACTATGGCTACACCTTC
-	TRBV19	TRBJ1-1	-	CASSLGAGGRGTEAFF	TGTGCCAGTAGTCTCGGGGCCGGGGGCAGGGGCACTGAAGCTTTCTTT
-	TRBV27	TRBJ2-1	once	CASREGTGSYNEQFF	TGTGCCAGCAGAGAGGGGACTGGTTCCTACAATGAGCAGTTCTTC
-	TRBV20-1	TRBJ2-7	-	CSALQTYEQYF	TGCAGTGCCCTACAGACCTACGAGCAGTACTTC
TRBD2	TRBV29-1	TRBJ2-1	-	CSVAATGTTNEQFF	TGCAGCGTTGCGGCAACCGGGACTACCAATGAGCAGTTCTTC
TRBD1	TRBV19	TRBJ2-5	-	CASSIDRVNQETQYF	TGTGCCAGTAGTATTGACAGGGTGAACCAAGAGACCCAGTACTTC
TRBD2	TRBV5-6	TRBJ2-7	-	CASSDRLAGDYEQYF	TGTGCCAGCAGCGACAGACTAGCGGGAGACTACGAGCAGTACTTC
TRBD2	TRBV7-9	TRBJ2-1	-	CASSLAGSGWFLGDNEQFF	TGTGCCAGCAGCTTAGCTGGTAGCGGGTGGTTTCTCGGCGACAATGAGCAGTTCTTC
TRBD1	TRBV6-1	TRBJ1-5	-	CASSGPGQWFWDQPQHF	TGTGCCAGCAGTGGACCGGGACAGTGGTTTTGGGATCAGCCCCAGCATTTT
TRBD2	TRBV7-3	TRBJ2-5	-	CASSLRMASGAYQETQYF	TGTGCCAGCAGCTTAAGAATGGCTAGCGGAGCCTACCAAGAGACCCAGTACTTC
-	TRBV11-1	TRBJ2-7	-	CASSLPSYEQYF	TGTGCCAGCAGCTTACCCTCCTACGAGCAGTACTTC
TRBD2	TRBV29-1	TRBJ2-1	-	CSVEIAGGPIDEQFF	TGCAGCGTTGAAATAGCGGGAGGGCCGATCGATGAGCAGTTCTTC
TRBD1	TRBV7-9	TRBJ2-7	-	CASSRDRGYEQYF	TGTGCCAGCAGCCGGGACAGGGGTTACGAGCAGTACTTC
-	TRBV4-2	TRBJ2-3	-	CASSQVVTRNFTDTQYF	TGTGCCAGCAGCCAAGTCGTGACTAGGAACTTCACAGATACGCAGTATTTT
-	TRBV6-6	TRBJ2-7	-	CASSYRGGYEQYF	TGTGCCAGCAGTTACCGAGGGGGATACGAGCAGTACTTC
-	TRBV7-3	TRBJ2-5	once	CASSLNAAAQETQYF	TGTGCCAGCAGCTTAAACGCGGCGGCCCAAGAGACCCAGTACTTC
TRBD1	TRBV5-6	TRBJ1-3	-	CASSWGTATNTIYF	TGTGCCAGCAGCTGGGGGACAGCCACAAACACCATATATTTT
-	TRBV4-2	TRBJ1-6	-	CASSQVTGLYNSPLHF	TGTGCCAGCAGCCAAGTGACCGGACTATATAATTCACCCCTCCACTTT
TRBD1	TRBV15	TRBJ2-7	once	CATSRGQGFYEQYF	TGTGCCACCAGCAGGGGACAGGGGTTCTACGAGCAGTACTTC